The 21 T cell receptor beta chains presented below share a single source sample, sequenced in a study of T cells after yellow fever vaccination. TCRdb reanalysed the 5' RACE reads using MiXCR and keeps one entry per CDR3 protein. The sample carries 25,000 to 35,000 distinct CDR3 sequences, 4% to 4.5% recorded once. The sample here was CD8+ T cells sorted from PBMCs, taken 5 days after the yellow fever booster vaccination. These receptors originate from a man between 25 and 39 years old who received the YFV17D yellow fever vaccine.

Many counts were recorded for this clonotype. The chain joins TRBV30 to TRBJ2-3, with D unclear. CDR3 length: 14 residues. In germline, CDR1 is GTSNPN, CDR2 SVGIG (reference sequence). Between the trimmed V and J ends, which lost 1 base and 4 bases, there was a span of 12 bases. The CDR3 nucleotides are TGTGCCTGGAGTGCAACGACTGTTCCAGATACGCAGTATTTT. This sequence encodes CAWSATTVPDTQYF.

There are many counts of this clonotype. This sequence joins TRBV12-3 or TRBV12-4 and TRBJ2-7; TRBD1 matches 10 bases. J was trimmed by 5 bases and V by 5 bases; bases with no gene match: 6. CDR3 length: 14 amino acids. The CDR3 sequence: CASSTTGQGNEQYF. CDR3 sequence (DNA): TGTGCCAGCAGTACGACGGGACAGGGGAACGAGCAGTACTTC.

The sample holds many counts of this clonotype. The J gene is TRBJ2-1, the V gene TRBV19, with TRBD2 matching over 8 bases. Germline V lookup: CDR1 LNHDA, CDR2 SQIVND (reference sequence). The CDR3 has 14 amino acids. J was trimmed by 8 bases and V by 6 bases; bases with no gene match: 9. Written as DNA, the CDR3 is TGTGCCAGTAGGACTCAAGGACTAGCCGATGAGCAGTTCTTC. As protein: CASRTQGLADEQFF.

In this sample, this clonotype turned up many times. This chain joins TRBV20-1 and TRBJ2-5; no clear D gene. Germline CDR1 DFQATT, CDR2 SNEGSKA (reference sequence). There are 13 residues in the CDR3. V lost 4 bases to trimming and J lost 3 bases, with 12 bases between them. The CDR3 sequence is CSAKDQAKETQYF. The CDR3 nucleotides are TGCAGTGCTAAGGACCAGGCAAAAGAGACCCAGTACTTC.

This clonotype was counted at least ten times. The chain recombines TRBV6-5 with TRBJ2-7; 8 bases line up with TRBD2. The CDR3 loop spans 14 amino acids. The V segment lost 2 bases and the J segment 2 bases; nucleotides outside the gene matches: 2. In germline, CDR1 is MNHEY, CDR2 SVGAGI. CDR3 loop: CASSYGAGAYEQYF. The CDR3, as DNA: TGTGCCAGCAGTTACGGAGCGGGAGCCTACGAGCAGTACTTC.

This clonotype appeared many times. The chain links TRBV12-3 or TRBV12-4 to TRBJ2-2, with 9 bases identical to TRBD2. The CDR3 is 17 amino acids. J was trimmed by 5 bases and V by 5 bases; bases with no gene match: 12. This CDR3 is CASSLQPGGGATGELFF. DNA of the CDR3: TGTGCCAGCAGTCTCCAGCCCGGCGGGGGGGCAACCGGGGAGCTGTTTTTT.

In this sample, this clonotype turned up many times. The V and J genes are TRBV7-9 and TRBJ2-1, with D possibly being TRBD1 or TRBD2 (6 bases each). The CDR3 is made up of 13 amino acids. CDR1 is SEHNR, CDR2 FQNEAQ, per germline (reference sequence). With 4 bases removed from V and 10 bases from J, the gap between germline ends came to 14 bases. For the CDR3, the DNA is TGTGCCAGCAGCTGGAGGGGGGCGAGGGAGCAGTTCTTC. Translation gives CASSWRGAREQFF.

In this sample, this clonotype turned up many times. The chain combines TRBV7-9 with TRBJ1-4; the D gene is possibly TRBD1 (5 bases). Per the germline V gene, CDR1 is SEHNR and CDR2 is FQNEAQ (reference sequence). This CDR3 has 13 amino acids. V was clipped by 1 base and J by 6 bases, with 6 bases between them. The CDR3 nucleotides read TGTGCCAGCAGCTTAGGGGACCATGAAAAACTGTTTTTT. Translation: CASSLGDHEKLFF.

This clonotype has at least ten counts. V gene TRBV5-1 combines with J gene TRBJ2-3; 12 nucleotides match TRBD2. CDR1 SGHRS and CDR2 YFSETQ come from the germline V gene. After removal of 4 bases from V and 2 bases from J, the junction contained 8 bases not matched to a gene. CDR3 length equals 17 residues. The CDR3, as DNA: TGCGCCAGCAGCGAAGGGACTAGCGGGTCTATCACAGATACGCAGTATTTT. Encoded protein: CASSEGTSGSITDTQYF.

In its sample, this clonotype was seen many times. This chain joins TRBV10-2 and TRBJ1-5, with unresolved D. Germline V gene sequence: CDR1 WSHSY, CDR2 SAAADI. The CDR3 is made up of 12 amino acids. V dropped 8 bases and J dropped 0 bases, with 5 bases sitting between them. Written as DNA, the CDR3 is TGCGCCAGCGGGTATAGCAATCAGCCCCAGCATTTT. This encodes CASGYSNQPQHF.

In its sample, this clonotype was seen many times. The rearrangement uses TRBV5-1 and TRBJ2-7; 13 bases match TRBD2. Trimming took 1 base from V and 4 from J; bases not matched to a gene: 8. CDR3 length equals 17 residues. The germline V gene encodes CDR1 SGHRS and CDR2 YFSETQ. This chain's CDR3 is CASSLNQGLAGVYEQYF. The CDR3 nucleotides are TGCGCCAGCAGCTTGAATCAAGGACTAGCGGGGGTTTACGAGCAGTACTTC.

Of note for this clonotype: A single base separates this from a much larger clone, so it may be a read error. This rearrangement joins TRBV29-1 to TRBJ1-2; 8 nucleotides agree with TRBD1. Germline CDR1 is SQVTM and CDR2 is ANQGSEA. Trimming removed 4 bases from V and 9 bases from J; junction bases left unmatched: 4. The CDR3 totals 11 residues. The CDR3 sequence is CSVGRGHSYTF. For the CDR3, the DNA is TGCAGCGTTGGCAGGGGGCACAGCTACACCTTC.

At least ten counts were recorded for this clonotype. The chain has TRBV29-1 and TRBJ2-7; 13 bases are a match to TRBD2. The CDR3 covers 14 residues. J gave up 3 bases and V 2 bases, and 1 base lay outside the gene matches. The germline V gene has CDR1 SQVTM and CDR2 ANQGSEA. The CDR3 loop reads CSVERTSGSYEQYF. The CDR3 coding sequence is TGCAGCGTTGAACGGACTAGCGGGAGCTACGAGCAGTACTTC.

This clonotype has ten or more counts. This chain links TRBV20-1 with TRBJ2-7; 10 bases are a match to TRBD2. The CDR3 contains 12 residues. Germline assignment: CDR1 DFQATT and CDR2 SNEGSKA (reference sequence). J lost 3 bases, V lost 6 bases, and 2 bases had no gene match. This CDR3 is CSARTSGYEQYF. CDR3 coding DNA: TGCAGTGCCCGGACTAGCGGCTACGAGCAGTACTTC.

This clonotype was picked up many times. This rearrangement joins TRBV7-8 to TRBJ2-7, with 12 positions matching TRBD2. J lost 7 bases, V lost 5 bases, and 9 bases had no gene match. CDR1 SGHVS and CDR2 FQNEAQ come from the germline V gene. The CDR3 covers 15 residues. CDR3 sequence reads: CASSPWQGLAGEQYF. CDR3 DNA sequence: TGTGCCAGCAGCCCATGGCAGGGACTAGCGGGTGAGCAGTACTTC.

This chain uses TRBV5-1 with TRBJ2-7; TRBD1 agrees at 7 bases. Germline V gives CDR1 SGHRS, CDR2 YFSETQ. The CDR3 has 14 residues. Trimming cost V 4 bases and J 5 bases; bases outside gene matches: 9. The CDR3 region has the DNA TGCGCCAGCAGCCTACGCCCGACAGGGAACGAGCAGTACTTC. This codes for CASSLRPTGNEQYF.

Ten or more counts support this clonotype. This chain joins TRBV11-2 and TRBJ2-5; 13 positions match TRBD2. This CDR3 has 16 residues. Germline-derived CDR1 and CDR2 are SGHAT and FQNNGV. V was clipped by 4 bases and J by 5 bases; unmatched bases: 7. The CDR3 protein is CASSSTSGRAGETQYF. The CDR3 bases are TGTGCCAGCAGCTCCACTAGCGGGAGGGCCGGTGAGACCCAGTACTTC.

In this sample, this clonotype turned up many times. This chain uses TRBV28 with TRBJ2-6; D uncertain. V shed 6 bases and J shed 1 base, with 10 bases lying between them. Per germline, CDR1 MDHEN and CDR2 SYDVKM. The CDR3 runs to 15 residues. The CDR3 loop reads CASRLGESGANVLTF. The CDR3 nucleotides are TGTGCCAGCAGACTCGGAGAATCTGGGGCCAACGTCCTGACTTTC.

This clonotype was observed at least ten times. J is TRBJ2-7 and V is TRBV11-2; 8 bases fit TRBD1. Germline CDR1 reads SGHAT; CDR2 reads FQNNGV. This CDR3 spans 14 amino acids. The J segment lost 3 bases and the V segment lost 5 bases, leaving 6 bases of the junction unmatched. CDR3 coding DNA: TGTGCCAGCAGCCTCCCGACAGGGGACTACGAGCAGTACTTC. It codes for CASSLPTGDYEQYF.

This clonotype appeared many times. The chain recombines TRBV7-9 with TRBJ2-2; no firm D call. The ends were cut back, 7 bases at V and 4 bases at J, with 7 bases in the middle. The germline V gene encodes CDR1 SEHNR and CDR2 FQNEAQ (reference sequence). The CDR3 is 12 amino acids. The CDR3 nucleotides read TGTGCCAGCAATGCTGTCACCGGGGAGCTGTTTTTT. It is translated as CASNAVTGELFF.

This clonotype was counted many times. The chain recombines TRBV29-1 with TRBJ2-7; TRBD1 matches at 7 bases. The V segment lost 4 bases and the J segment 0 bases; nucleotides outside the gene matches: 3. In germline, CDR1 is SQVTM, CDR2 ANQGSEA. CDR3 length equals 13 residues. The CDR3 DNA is TGCAGCGTTGGGGCAGGGGGCTCCTACGAGCAGTACTTC. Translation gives CSVGAGGSYEQYF.